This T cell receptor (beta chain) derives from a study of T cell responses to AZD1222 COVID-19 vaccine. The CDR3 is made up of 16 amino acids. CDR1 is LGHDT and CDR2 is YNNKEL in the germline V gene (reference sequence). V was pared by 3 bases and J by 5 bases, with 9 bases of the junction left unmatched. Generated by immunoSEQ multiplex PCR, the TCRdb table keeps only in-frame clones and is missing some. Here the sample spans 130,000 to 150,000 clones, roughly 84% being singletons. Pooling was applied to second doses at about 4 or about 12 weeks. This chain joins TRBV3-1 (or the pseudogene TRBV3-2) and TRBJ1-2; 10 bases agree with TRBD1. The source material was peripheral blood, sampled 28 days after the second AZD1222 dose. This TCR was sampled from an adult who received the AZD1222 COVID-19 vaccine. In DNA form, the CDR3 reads TGTGCCAGCAGCCACCCTCCCGGGACAGGGGTATATGGCTACACCTTC. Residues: CASSHPPGTGVYGYTF.